This T cell receptor beta chain was profiled in a study of control samples from healthy donors and cancer patients. Method: immunoSEQ multiplex PCR; TCRdb's copy keeps in-frame clones and lacks some. The repertoire holds about 29,000 clones, nearly 90% seen once, with approximately 4% in the top ten. Germline CDR1 SEHNR, CDR2 FQNEAQ (reference sequence). V lost 1 base to trimming and J lost 10 bases, with 11 bases between them. This CDR3 contains 13 residues. The origin of this receptor is a female donor with melanoma. Sequencing was performed on formalin-fixed, paraffin-embedded tissue. This chain uses TRBV7-9 with TRBJ1-3; D perhaps matches TRBD1 (5 bases). The CDR3 region has the DNA TGTGCCAGCAGCTTAGGGGGCCCGGGGACCATATATTTT. It is translated as CASSLGGPGTIYF.